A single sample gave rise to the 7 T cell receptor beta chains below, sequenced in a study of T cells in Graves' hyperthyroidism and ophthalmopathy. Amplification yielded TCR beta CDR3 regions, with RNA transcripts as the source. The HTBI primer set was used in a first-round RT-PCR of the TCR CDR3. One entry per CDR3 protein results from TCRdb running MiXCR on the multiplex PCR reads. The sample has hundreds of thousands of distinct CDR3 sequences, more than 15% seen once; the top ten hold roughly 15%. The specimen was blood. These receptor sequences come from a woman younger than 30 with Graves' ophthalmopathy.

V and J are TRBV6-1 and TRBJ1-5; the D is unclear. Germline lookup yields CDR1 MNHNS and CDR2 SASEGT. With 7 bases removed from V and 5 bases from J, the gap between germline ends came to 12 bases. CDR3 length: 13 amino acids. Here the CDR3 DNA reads TGTGCCAGCACCACGGATGGGGATCAGCCCCAGCATTTT. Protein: CASTTDGDQPQHF.

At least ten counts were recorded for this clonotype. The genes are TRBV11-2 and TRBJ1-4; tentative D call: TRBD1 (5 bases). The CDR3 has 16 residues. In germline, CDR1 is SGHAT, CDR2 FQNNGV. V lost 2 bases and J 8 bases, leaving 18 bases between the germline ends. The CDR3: CASSLTFSGVGEKLFF. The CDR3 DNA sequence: TGTGCCAGCAGCTTAACTTTTTCGGGGGTAGGAGAAAAACTGTTTTTT. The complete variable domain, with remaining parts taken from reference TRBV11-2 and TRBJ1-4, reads EAGVAQSPRYKIIEKRQSVAFWCNPISGHATLYWYQQILGQGPKLLIQFQNNGVVDDSQLPKDRFSAERLKGVDSTLKIQPAKLEDSAVYLCASSLTFSGVGEKLFFGSGTQLSVL.

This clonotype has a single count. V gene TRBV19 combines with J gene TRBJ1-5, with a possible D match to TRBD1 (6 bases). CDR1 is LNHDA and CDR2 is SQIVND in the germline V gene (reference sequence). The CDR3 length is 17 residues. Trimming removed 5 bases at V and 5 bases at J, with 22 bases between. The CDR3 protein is CASSFIGTTGLDQPQHF. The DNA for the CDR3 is TGTGCCAGTAGTTTCATAGGAACTACAGGGTTGGATCAGCCCCAGCATTTT.

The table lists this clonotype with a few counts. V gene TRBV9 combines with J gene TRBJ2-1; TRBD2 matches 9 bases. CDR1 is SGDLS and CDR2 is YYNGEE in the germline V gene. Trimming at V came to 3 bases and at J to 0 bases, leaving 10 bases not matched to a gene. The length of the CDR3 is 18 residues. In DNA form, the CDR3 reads TGTGCCAGCAGCGACCGACTAGCGGAGGGGAGCTCCTACAATGAGCAGTTCTTC. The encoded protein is CASSDRLAEGSSYNEQFF. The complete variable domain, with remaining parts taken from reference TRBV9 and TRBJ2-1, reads DSGVTQTPKHLITATGQRVTLRCSPRSGDLSVYWYQQSLDQGLQFLIQYYNGEERAKGNILERFSAQQFPDLHSELNLSSLELGDSALYFCASSDRLAEGSSYNEQFFGPGTRLTVL.

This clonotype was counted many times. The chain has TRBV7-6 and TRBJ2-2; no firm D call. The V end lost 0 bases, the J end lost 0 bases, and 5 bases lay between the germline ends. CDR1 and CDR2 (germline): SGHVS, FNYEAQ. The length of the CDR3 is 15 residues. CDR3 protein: CASSLAGPNTGELFF. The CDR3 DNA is TGTGCCAGCAGCTTAGCGGGCCCGAACACCGGGGAGCTGTTTTTT.

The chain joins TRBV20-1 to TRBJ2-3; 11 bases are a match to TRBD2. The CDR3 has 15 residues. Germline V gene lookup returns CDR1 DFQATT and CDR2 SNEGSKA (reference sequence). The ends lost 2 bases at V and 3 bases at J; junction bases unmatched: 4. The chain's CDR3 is CSARSTSGSTDTQYF. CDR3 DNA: TGCAGTGCTAGATCCACTAGCGGGAGTACAGATACGCAGTATTTT.

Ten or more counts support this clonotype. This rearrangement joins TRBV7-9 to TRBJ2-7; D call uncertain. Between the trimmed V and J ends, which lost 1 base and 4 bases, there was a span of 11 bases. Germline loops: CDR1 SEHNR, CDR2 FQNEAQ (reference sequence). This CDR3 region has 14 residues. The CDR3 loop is CASSLVSGGYEQYF. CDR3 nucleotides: TGTGCCAGCAGCTTAGTGTCCGGTGGGTACGAGCAGTACTTC.